This T cell receptor (beta chain) was recovered during a study of blood T cells in healthy people across ages. A second PCR, run for about 7 to 11 cycles, used a sample-barcoded 5' primer plus a J-beta primer mix. Using its own MiXCR run on the 5' RACE reads, TCRdb lists one record per CDR3 protein. The sample lists over 700,000 distinct CDR3 sequences; about 55% were seen once. Germline V CDR1 and CDR2: SQVTM, ANQGSEA. The CDR3 length is 15 residues. Trimming removed 1 base at V and 2 bases at J, with 15 bases between. The sequenced material came from blood. The clonotype was recovered from a man older than 75 in good health. The chain carries TRBV29-1 and TRBJ2-7; D might be TRBD1 or TRBD2, each matching 5 bases. The CDR3 bases are TGCAGCGTTGAAGGGTTTGAGGGCAGGGCCTACGAGCAGTACTTC. It encodes CSVEGFEGRAYEQYF.